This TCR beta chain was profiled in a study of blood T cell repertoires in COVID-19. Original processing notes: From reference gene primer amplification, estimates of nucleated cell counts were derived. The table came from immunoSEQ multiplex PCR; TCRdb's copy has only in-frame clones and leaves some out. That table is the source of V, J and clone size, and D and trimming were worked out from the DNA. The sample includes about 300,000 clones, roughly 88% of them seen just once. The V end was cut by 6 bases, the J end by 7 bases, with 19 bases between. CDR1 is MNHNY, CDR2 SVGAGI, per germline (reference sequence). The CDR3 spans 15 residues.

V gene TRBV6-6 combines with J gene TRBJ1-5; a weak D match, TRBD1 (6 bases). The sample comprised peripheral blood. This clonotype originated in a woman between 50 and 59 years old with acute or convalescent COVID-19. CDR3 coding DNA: TGTGCCAGCAGCAAAAGACAGGTAGATGCCCAGCCCCAGCATTTT. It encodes CASSKRQVDAQPQHF.